A single sample is the source of the 28 T cell receptor beta chains below, sequenced in a study of T cells in localized non-small cell lung cancer. TCRdb keeps only in-frame clones here, not all; method: immunoSEQ multiplex PCR. The data hold about 25,000 clones, with about 94% observed a single time. This sample comprised peripheral blood, obtained before any cancer treatment. Receptor source: a woman aged 40 to 75 with stage I lung adenocarcinoma.

This chain connects TRBV9 to TRBJ2-5, with D possibly being TRBD1 or TRBD2 (7 bases each). The CDR3 totals 15 residues. Germline assignment: CDR1 SGDLS and CDR2 YYNGEE. V lost 4 bases and J lost 2, with 15 bases in between. The CDR3 loop reads CASSPGGGPQETQYF. CDR3 DNA: TGTGCCAGCAGCCCAGGGGGGGGCCCGCAAGAGACCCAGTACTTC.

The V gene is TRBV6-5, the J gene TRBJ2-3; D is possibly TRBD1 or TRBD2 (6 bases each). V gave up 2 bases and J gave up 3 bases, with 12 bases separating them. This CDR3 is 15 amino acids long. CDR1 is MNHEY and CDR2 is SVGAGI in the germline V gene. CDR3: CASSYAGHWTDTQYF. For the CDR3, the DNA is TGTGCCAGCAGTTACGCGGGACACTGGACAGATACGCAGTATTTT.

J is TRBJ1-3 and V is TRBV6-5; no firm D call. The CDR3 extends over 13 amino acids. The germline V gene encodes CDR1 MNHEY and CDR2 SVGAGI. Trimming stripped 5 bases from V and 4 bases from J, with 9 bases between. CDR3 region: CASSIAEGNTIYF. CDR3 DNA sequence: TGTGCCAGCAGTATCGCTGAAGGAAACACCATATATTTT.

This rearrangement joins TRBV19 to TRBJ2-7; 8 positions agree with TRBD1. The CDR3 has 13 residues. J gave up 4 bases and V 5 bases, and 4 bases lay outside the gene matches. The germline CDR1 and CDR2 sequences are LNHDA and SQIVND (reference sequence). The CDR3 reads CASSVRGRYEQYF. The CDR3 DNA follows: TGTGCCAGTAGTGTCAGGGGGCGGTACGAGCAGTACTTC. Looking up the rest from reference TRBV19 and TRBJ2-7 gives the full variable domain: DGGITQSPKYLFRKEGQNVTLSCEQNLNHDAMYWYRQDPGQGLRLIYYSQIVNDFQKGDIAEGYSVSREKKESFPLTVTSAQKNPTAFYLCASSVRGRYEQYFGPGTRLTVT.

This clone was seen a single time. This chain connects TRBV7-2 to TRBJ2-1, with a weak D call TRBD2 (6 bases). This CDR3 is 14 amino acids long. The germline gives CDR1 SGHTA, CDR2 FQGNSA. V lost 6 bases and J lost 0, with 9 bases in between. Written as DNA, the CDR3 is TGTGCCAGCAGGCGGGGTAGCTCCTACAATGAGCAGTTCTTC. This translates into CASRRGSSYNEQFF.

The genes are TRBV4-1 and TRBJ2-1; 9 bases agree with TRBD2. CDR3 length: 15 residues. CDR1 and CDR2 from the germline V gene are MGHRA and YSYEKL. V dropped 4 bases and J dropped 10; count of bases not matched to a gene: 11. The CDR3 nucleotides are TGCGCCAGCAGCCTTAGGTTAGCGGGAGCGGGAGAGCAGTTCTTC. It encodes CASSLRLAGAGEQFF.

The V gene is TRBV19, the J gene TRBJ1-4, with D possibly matching TRBD1 (5 bases). Between the trimmed V and J ends, which lost 4 bases and 7 bases, there was a span of 16 bases. The CDR3 consists of 15 residues. The germline gives CDR1 LNHDA, CDR2 SQIVND (reference sequence). CDR3 DNA: TGTGCCAGTAGTACCCAATCCCTGGGGGGTGAAAAACTGTTTTTT. Amino acids: CASSTQSLGGEKLFF.

The chain combines TRBV6-6 with TRBJ1-2; a possible D gene is TRBD1 (6 bases). The CDR3 is 16 amino acids. V was clipped by 6 bases and J by 5 bases, with 22 bases between them. CDR1 and CDR2 (germline): MNHNY, SVGAGI (reference sequence). CDR3 coding DNA: TGTGCCAGCAGAAAACTTGGGGGGGCTAAACTATATGGCTACACCTTC. The encoded protein is CASRKLGGAKLYGYTF.

The rearrangement joins TRBV11-2 to TRBJ2-7; D gene unclear. CDR3 length equals 15 residues. The germline V gene has CDR1 SGHAT and CDR2 FQNNGV. The V end was cut by 3 bases, the J end by 3 bases, with 15 bases between. The CDR3 is CASSFELNPIYEQYF. The DNA for the CDR3 is TGTGCCAGCAGCTTCGAGCTGAATCCTATCTACGAGCAGTACTTC.

This rearrangement joins TRBV6-1 to TRBJ2-5; TRBD1 matches at 7 bases. The CDR3 has 16 residues. J lost 2 bases, V lost 2 bases, and 8 bases had no gene match. Germline CDR1 is MNHNS and CDR2 is SASEGT. This chain's CDR3 is CASSEFRGRGQETQYF. DNA of the CDR3: TGTGCCAGCAGTGAATTCAGGGGCAGGGGGCAAGAGACCCAGTACTTC.

The genes are TRBV10-3 and TRBJ1-1; 8 bases are a match to TRBD1. Looked up from germline, CDR1 is ENHRY and CDR2 is SYGVKD. The V and J ends lost 4 bases and 1 base, in that order; junction bases with no gene match: 2. The CDR3 contains 14 residues. CDR3 nucleotide sequence: TGTGCCATCAGTGTTACAGGGGGGAACACTGAAGCTTTCTTT. Protein sequence: CAISVTGGNTEAFF.

The chain combines TRBV10-3 with TRBJ1-3, with 7 nucleotides matching TRBD1. The trim removed 0 bases at V and 4 bases at J, leaving 3 bases unmatched. Germline values: CDR1 ENHRY, CDR2 SYGVKD. The CDR3 has 15 amino acids. CDR3 in DNA: TGTGCCATCAGTGAGTCCCTGGACAGGGGAAACACCATATATTTT. This codes for CAISESLDRGNTIYF.

The rearrangement links TRBV9 to TRBJ2-2; D not certain. The CDR3 sequence is 16 residues long. Germline loops: CDR1 SGDLS, CDR2 YYNGEE. Trimming removed 1 base at V and 0 bases at J, with 10 bases between. The CDR3: CASSVYPEPNTGELFF. The CDR3 nucleotides are TGTGCCAGCAGCGTATATCCAGAGCCGAACACCGGGGAGCTGTTTTTT. Together with reference TRBV9 and TRBJ2-2, the CDR3 gives the full variable domain: DSGVTQTPKHLITATGQRVTLRCSPRSGDLSVYWYQQSLDQGLQFLIQYYNGEERAKGNILERFSAQQFPDLHSELNLSSLELGDSALYFCASSVYPEPNTGELFFGEGSRLTVL.

The chain recombines TRBV5-1 with TRBJ2-1; D unresolved. Per the germline V gene, CDR1 is SGHRS and CDR2 is YFSETQ. V lost 6 bases and J lost 0, with 16 bases in between. The CDR3 length is 16 residues. Here the CDR3 DNA reads TGCGCCAGCACGCTTTCCCCCTTAAGCTCCTACAATGAGCAGTTCTTC. This encodes CASTLSPLSSYNEQFF.

This clone was seen a few times. The rearrangement joins TRBV19 to TRBJ1-1, with unresolved D. Per germline, CDR1 LNHDA and CDR2 SQIVND (reference sequence). The CDR3 sequence is 12 residues long. V lost 5 bases and J 4 bases, leaving 8 bases between the germline ends. CDR3 bases: TGTGCCAGTAGTCCAGGACCCACTGAAGCTTTCTTT. Its translation: CASSPGPTEAFF.

J is TRBJ2-1 and V is TRBV19; D perhaps matches TRBD1 (6 bases). The CDR3 consists of 15 residues. Germline values: CDR1 LNHDA, CDR2 SQIVND (reference sequence). Trimming stripped 8 bases from V and 1 base from J, with 15 bases between. CDR3 DNA sequence: TGTGCCAGTGGGCCACAGGGAATGTCCTACAATGAGCAGTTCTTC. Residues: CASGPQGMSYNEQFF.

This chain connects TRBV6-5 to TRBJ2-7, with D hard to call. Germline V gene data show CDR1 as MNHEY and CDR2 as SVGAGI. The CDR3 sequence is 14 residues long. V lost 4 bases to trimming and J lost 0 bases, with 10 bases between them. The CDR3 spells CASSLFRTSYEQYF. CDR3 coding DNA: TGTGCCAGCAGTTTATTCAGAACCTCCTACGAGCAGTACTTC.

This sequence joins TRBV7-2 and TRBJ2-1; 14 bases are a match to TRBD2. J gave up 8 bases and V 2 bases, and 5 bases lay outside the gene matches. From germline, CDR1 is SGHTA and CDR2 FQGNSA. This CDR3 spans 16 amino acids. CDR3 protein: CASSLTGTSGRDEQFF. CDR3 coding DNA: TGTGCCAGCAGCTTAACCGGGACTAGCGGGAGAGATGAGCAGTTCTTC. The entire variable domain, with the rest obtained from reference TRBV7-2 and TRBJ2-1, is as follows: GAGVSQSPSNKVTEKGKDVELRCDPISGHTALYWYRQSLGQGLEFLIYFQGNSAPDKSGLPSDRFSAERTGGSVSTLTIQRTQQEDSAVYLCASSLTGTSGRDEQFFGPGTRLTVL.

The genes are TRBV30 and TRBJ2-7; 8 positions match TRBD1. V lost 4 bases and J lost 0; bases outside the gene matches: 5. The CDR3 spans 14 residues. The germline gives CDR1 GTSNPN, CDR2 SVGIG (reference sequence). CDR3 nucleotides: TGTGCCTGGATCCGACAGGGGTTCTCCTACGAGCAGTACTTC. This sequence encodes CAWIRQGFSYEQYF. Filled out from reference TRBV30 and TRBJ2-7, the complete variable domain reads SQTIHQWPATLVQPVGSPLSLECTVEGTSNPNLYWYRQAAGRGLQLLFYSVGIGQISSEVPQNLSASRPQDRQFILSSKKLLLSDSGFYLCAWIRQGFSYEQYFGPGTRLTVT.

This rearrangement joins TRBV10-2 to TRBJ2-3, with D possibly being TRBD2 (6 bases). Germline V gives CDR1 WSHSY, CDR2 SAAADI. V was trimmed by 6 bases and J by 0 bases, leaving 13 bases between them. The CDR3 sequence is 15 residues long. The CDR3 DNA sequence: TGCGCCAGCAGGGGGGGACGGATTAGCACAGATACGCAGTATTTT. Protein product: CASRGGRISTDTQYF.

The rearrangement links TRBV7-2 to TRBJ1-3; D ambiguous. Trimming shortened V by 1 base and J by 0 bases, and 10 bases separated the two germline ends. The CDR3 totals 16 residues. Germline lookup yields CDR1 SGHTA and CDR2 FQGNSA. Here the CDR3 DNA reads TGTGCCAGCAGCTTAGGCACCATAGCCTCTGGAAACACCATATATTTT. Its protein is CASSLGTIASGNTIYF. The variable domain in full, completed from reference TRBV7-2 and TRBJ1-3, reads GAGVSQSPSNKVTEKGKDVELRCDPISGHTALYWYRQSLGQGLEFLIYFQGNSAPDKSGLPSDRFSAERTGGSVSTLTIQRTQQEDSAVYLCASSLGTIASGNTIYFGEGSWLTVV.

The chain links TRBV4-1 to TRBJ2-5; D unresolved. The DNA end favors TRBJ2-7, so the J call may be wrong. The CDR3 covers 15 residues. CDR1 is MGHRA, CDR2 YSYEKL, per germline. DNA for the CDR3: TGCGCCAGCAGCCCTCAGGCTCCCTGGAGCTACGAGCAGTACTTC. Protein product: CASSPQAPWSYEQYF.

The gene calls are TRBV5-1 and TRBJ2-1, with 15 bases that match TRBD2. V shed 2 bases, J shed 9 bases, and the junction held 12 bases outside the gene matches. The CDR3 covers 18 residues. Germline V gene data show CDR1 as SGHRS and CDR2 as YFSETQ. The CDR3 bases are TGCGCCAGCAGCTTAGGACTAGCGGGAGGGATACAATCAGGTGAGCAGTTCTTC. This codes for CASSLGLAGGIQSGEQFF. Combining the CDR3 with reference TRBV5-1 and TRBJ2-1 gives the whole variable domain KAGVTQTPRYLIKTRGQQVTLSCSPISGHRSVSWYQQTPGQGLQFLFEYFSETQRNKGNFPGRFSGRQFSNSRSEMNVSTLELGDSALYLCASSLGLAGGIQSGEQFFGPGTRLTVL.

Only one count was recorded for this clone. The chain carries TRBV27 and TRBJ1-2; TRBD1 is a possible D gene (6 bases). V was shortened by 8 bases and J by 2 bases, with 15 bases between the two germline ends. The CDR3 is 14 residues long. Germline V gene sequence: CDR1 MNHEY, CDR2 SMNVEV (reference sequence). This CDR3 is CASRVRGKNYGYTF. CDR3 DNA: TGTGCCAGCCGAGTAAGGGGGAAAAACTATGGCTACACCTTC.

The chain carries TRBV5-5 and TRBJ2-3; 9 bases map to TRBD2. The germline V gene has CDR1 SGHKS and CDR2 YYEKEE (reference sequence). J gave up 1 base and V 2 bases, and 5 bases lay outside the gene matches. CDR3 length: 16 amino acids. The CDR3 spells CASSLIAGGGTDTQYF. CDR3 in DNA: TGTGCCAGCAGCTTAATCGCGGGAGGGGGCACAGATACGCAGTATTTT.

This chain uses TRBV5-4 with TRBJ2-1; no clear D. Germline CDR1 SGHNT, CDR2 YYREEE (reference sequence). The CDR3 runs 12 residues. Trimming stripped 0 bases from V and 3 bases from J, with 1 base between. CDR3 amino acids: CASSLDYNEQFF. DNA of the CDR3: TGTGCCAGCAGCTTGGACTACAATGAGCAGTTCTTC.

For the CDR3, the DNA is TGTGCCAGCAGTTTAACCAGGCTGGGGATCCATGAGCAGTTCTTC. It specifies CASSLTRLGIHEQFF. The chain has TRBV28 and TRBJ2-1; D ambiguous. This CDR3 is 15 amino acids long. Germline V gene lookup returns CDR1 MDHEN and CDR2 SYDVKM. The germline V and J ends were trimmed by 2 bases and 8 bases, with 16 bases remaining between them.

In this sample, this clone turned up once. V usage is TRBV10-1 and J usage is TRBJ2-1; D call uncertain. V was clipped by 4 bases and J by 0 bases, with 7 bases between them. The CDR3 runs 14 residues. Germline values: CDR1 WNHNN, CDR2 SYGVQD (reference sequence). CDR3 in DNA: TGCGCCAGCAGTGGAGGAAGCTCCTACAATGAGCAGTTCTTC. Translation gives CASSGGSSYNEQFF.